This section outlines one T cell receptor beta chain sequence together with its context. The V segment lost 5 bases and the J segment 2 bases; nucleotides outside the gene matches: 9. This CDR3 spans 16 amino acids. Germline V gene lookup returns CDR1 SGHVS and CDR2 FNYEAQ. This record comes from a study of OX40 agonist ivuxolimab in advanced cancers. About the research overall: The study treated patients with ivuxolimab, an agonistic anti-OX40 (CD134) antibody. There were three patients with partial responses, one having hepatocellular carcinoma and two cutaneous melanoma.

The assay was immunoSEQ multiplex PCR, and TCRdb's table has in-frame clones only and misses some. The sample includes about 77,000 clones, around 83% of them seen just once. The TCR sequence derives from an adult with an advanced solid tumor such as melanoma, head and neck, liver or kidney cancer. This chain links TRBV7-6 with TRBJ1-3, with 7 bases fitting TRBD1. The sequences come from CD4+ or CD8+ T cells sorted from blood, collected in a trial of the OX40 agonist ivuxolimab. DNA of the CDR3: TGTGCCAGCAGCGAACGACAGGGAGGCCCTGGAAACACCATATATTTT. Its translation: CASSERQGGPGNTIYF. Full variable domain (rest looked up from reference TRBV7-6 and TRBJ1-3): GAGVSQSPRYKVTKRGQDVALRCDPISGHVSLYWYRQALGQGPEFLTYFNYEAQQDKSGLPNDRFSAERPEGSISTLTIQRTEQRDSAMYRCASSERQGGPGNTIYFGEGSWLTVV.